The 2 T cell receptor beta chains below all came from one sample that was sequenced in a study of T cell changes during pregnancy in multiple sclerosis. Some clones are missing from TCRdb's copy, which holds only in-frame ones; the method was immunoSEQ multiplex PCR. The sample has about 23,000 clones, about 85% seen once. The specimen was CD8+ T cells from peripheral blood mononuclear cells, collected before pregnancy. The receptors originated from a female donor with multiple sclerosis, enrolled in a pregnancy study.

The rearrangement uses TRBV9 and TRBJ2-7, with D perhaps matching TRBD1 (6 bases). The germline gives CDR1 SGDLS, CDR2 YYNGEE. The CDR3 is 13 residues long. The ends were cut back, 5 bases at V and 2 bases at J, with 11 bases in the middle. This CDR3 reads CASRGDNAYEQYF. In nucleotides, the CDR3 is TGTGCCAGCAGGGGGGACAATGCCTACGAGCAGTACTTC.

V usage is TRBV6-1 and J usage is TRBJ1-2, with D maybe TRBD1 (5 bases). This CDR3 is built from 14 residues. Germline V CDR1 and CDR2: MNHNS, SASEGT. The ends were cut back, 5 bases at V and 3 bases at J, with 13 bases in the middle. The CDR3 nucleotides read TGTGCCAGCAGTCTGTCGTCCAGGGACTATGGCTACACCTTC. It encodes CASSLSSRDYGYTF.